The T cell receptor (beta chain) under discussion was sequenced for a study of graft-versus-host responses after intestinal transplantation. About the study: Recipients got multivisceral, liver-intestinal, or isolated intestinal transplants. Each recipient received anti-thymocyte globulin induction, then tacrolimus and steroids for 3 to 4 years.

Germline V gives CDR1 SGHDT, CDR2 YYEEEE. V was shortened by 0 bases and J by 7 bases, with 8 bases between the two germline ends. This CDR3 has 14 residues. Study-wide points: With peak circulating GvH clone levels came an association with early post-transplant HvG declines. Recipient marrow showed GvH clones, some seen first in ileum or blood.

Produced via immunoSEQ multiplex PCR; TCRdb's table is partial and in-frame only. Among about 86,000 clones, roughly 90% were seen once, and the ten largest hold approximately 0.28%. In the case of this clone: Its antigen is still unknown.

The sample in question was unstimulated CD4+ T cells sorted from spleen or lymph node cells, obtained before transplant. V usage is TRBV5-6 and J usage is TRBJ1-6, with no clear D. This TCR was sampled from a human donor who was the organ donor for an intestinal transplant. The CDR3 sequence is CASSLGRGNSPLHF. The DNA for the CDR3 is TGTGCCAGCAGCTTGGGCCGGGGAAATTCACCCCTCCACTTT.